The present TCR beta chain was sequenced within a study of OX40 agonist ivuxolimab in advanced cancers. Study background: Given to patients was ivuxolimab, an agonistic anti-OX40 (CD134) antibody. Two patients with cutaneous melanoma and one with hepatocellular carcinoma, three in total, showed partial responses. Regarding the study as a whole: Among T cells, CD8+ cells averaged more expanded clones than CD4+ cells. There was clonal expansion of CD4+ and CD8+ blood T cells by week 6 at 0.1 to 3.0 mg/kg.

In regard to this clone: Antigen: not known.

Here immunoSEQ multiplex PCR was the method, and the copy in TCRdb shows in-frame clones only, minus some. This table holds about 94,000 clones, around 86% found once. The V gene's germline CDR1 is KGHSH and CDR2 LQKENI. The CDR3 consists of 17 residues. Trimming took off 2 bases at V and 6 bases at J, with 23 bases between the two ends. The sequences come from CD4+ or CD8+ T cells sorted from blood, collected in a trial of the OX40 agonist ivuxolimab. The sequence derives from an adult with an advanced solid tumor such as melanoma, head and neck, liver or kidney cancer. V usage is TRBV18 and J usage is TRBJ2-7; D may be TRBD1 or TRBD2 (5 bases each). The CDR3 is CASSPGRLPGRPGEQYF. In DNA form, the CDR3 reads TGTGCCAGCTCACCAGGCCGCCTCCCGGGACGTCCCGGCGAGCAGTACTTC.